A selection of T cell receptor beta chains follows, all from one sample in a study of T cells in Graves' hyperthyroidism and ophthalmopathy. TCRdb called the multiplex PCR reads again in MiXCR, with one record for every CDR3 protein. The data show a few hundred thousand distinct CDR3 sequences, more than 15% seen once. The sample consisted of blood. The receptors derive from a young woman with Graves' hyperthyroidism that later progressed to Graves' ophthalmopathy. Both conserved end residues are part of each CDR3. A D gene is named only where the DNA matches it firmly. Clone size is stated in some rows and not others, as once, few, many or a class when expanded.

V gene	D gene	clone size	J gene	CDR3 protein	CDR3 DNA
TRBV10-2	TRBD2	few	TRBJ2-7	CASSDSGLAGGNYEQYF	TGCGCCAGCAGTGATTCGGGACTAGCGGGAGGGAACTACGAGCAGTACTTC
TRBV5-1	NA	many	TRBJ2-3	CASSLDPDTQYF	TGTGCCAGCAGTCTCGACCCAGATACGCAGTATTTT
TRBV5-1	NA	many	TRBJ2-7	CASSLEAGGQYEQYF	TGCGCCAGCAGCTTGGAAGCGGGTGGCCAGTACGAGCAGTACTTC
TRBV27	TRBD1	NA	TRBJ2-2	CASSTSTGPGELFF	TGTGCCAGCAGTACCTCGACAGGGCCCGGGGAGCTGTTTTTT
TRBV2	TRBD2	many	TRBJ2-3	CASSDLSGSWGDTQYF	TGTGCCAGCAGTGATCTTAGCGGGAGTTGGGGAGATACGCAGTATTTT
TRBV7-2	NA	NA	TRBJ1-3	CASSLGGGRNTIYF	TGTGCCAGCAGCTTAGGGGGGGGGAGAAACACCATATATTTT
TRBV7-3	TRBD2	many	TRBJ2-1	CASSLGDYLYNEQFF	TGTGCCAGCAGCTTGGGGGACTATCTGTACAATGAGCAGTTCTTC
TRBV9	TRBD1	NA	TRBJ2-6	CASSVPGQGFSSGANVLTF	TGTGCCAGCAGCGTACCCGGACAGGGCTTTAGCTCTGGGGCCAACGTCCTGACTTTC
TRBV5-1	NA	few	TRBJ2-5	CASSLATGGIYQETQYF	TGCGCCAGCAGCTTGGCCACGGGGGGCATCTACCAAGAGACCCAGTACTTC
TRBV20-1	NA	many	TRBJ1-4	CSAGPGATNEKLFF	TGCAGTGCTGGCCCAGGGGCAACTAATGAAAAACTGTTTTTT
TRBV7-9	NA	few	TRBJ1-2	CASSLGGQIYGYTF	TGTGCCAGCAGCTTAGGAGGGCAGATTTATGGCTACACCTTC
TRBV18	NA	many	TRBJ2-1	CASSPSRDSYNEQFF	TGTGCCAGCTCACCCTCACGGGACTCTTACAATGAGCAGTTCTTC
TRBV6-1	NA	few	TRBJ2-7	CASRDSLYYEQYF	TGTGCCAGCAGGGACAGTCTATACTACGAGCAGTACTTC
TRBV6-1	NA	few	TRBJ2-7	CASSEQGNEQYF	TGTGCCAGCAGTGAACAAGGTAACGAGCAGTACTTC
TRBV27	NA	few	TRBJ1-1	CASSFSVNTEAFF	TGTGCCAGCAGTTTTTCGGTGAACACTGAAGCTTTCTTT
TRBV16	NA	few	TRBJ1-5	CASSQSWGRNQPQHF	TGTGCCAGCAGCCAATCATGGGGCCGCAATCAGCCCCAGCATTTT
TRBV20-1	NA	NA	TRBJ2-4	CSASARALKNIQYF	TGCAGTGCTAGCGCCCGGGCCCTAAAAAACATTCAGTACTTC
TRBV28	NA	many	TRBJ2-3	CATGTGPYRTDTQYF	TGTGCCACCGGAACCGGTCCCTACCGCACAGATACGCAGTATTTT
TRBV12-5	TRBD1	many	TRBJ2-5	CAPGQNVETQYF	TGTGCTCCGGGACAGAATGTAGAGACCCAGTACTTC
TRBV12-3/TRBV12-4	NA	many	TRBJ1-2	CASSSPFNGYTF	TGTGCCAGCAGTTCGCCCTTTAACGGCTACACCTTC
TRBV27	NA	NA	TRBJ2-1	CATRTAENEQFF	TGTGCCACCAGGACCGCCGAGAATGAGCAGTTCTTC
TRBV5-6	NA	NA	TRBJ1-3	CASSFGPGGGNTIYF	TGTGCCAGCAGCTTCGGGCCCGGGGGTGGAAACACCATATATTTT
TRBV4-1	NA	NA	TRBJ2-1	CASSQVGLDYNEQFF	TGCGCCAGCAGCCAAGTTGGATTAGATTACAATGAGCAGTTCTTC
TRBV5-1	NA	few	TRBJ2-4	CASSPGTELAKNIQYF	TGCGCCAGCAGCCCCGGGACGGAGCTAGCCAAAAACATTCAGTACTTC
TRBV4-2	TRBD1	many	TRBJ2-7	CASSQGRRTGNNYEQYF	TGTGCCAGCAGCCAAGGCCGCAGGACAGGCAATAACTACGAGCAGTACTTC
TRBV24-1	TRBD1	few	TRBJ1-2	CATRTGRGYTF	TGTGCCACCAGGACAGGGAGGGGCTACACCTTC
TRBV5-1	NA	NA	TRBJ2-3	CASSLAIVAHPTDTQYF	TGCGCCAGCAGCTTGGCTATCGTTGCCCATCCCACAGATACGCAGTATTTT
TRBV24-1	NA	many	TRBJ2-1	CATQGSGPYNEQFF	TGTGCCACCCAGGGGTCAGGGCCATACAATGAGCAGTTCTTC
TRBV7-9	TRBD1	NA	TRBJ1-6	CASSPPGQGNSPLHF	TGTGCCAGCAGCCCTCCGGGACAGGGCAATTCACCCCTCCACTTT
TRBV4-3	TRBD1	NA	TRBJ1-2	CASSQSTQGNYGYTF	TGCGCCAGCAGCCAGAGTACACAGGGGAACTATGGCTACACCTTC
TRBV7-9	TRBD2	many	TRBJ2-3	CASSPLAGSSTDTQYF	TGTGCCAGCAGCCCTCTAGCGGGGAGTAGCACAGATACGCAGTATTTT
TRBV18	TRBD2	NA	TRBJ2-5	CASSPQSGRAETQYF	TGTGCCAGCTCACCACAGAGCGGGAGGGCGGAGACCCAGTACTTC
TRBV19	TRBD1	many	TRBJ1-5	CASSIGQGGNQPQHF	TGTGCCAGTAGTATAGGACAGGGGGGCAATCAGCCCCAGCATTTT
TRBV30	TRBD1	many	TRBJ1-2	CAWSDQGAFGYTF	TGTGCCTGGAGTGATCAGGGGGCATTTGGCTACACCTTC
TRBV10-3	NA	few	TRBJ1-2	CAISDNDHRAYGYTF	TGTGCCATCAGTGATAACGATCATAGAGCCTATGGCTACACCTTC
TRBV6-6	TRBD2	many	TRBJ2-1	CASSYYGTSLDEQFF	TGTGCCAGCAGTTACTACGGGACTAGCCTGGATGAGCAGTTCTTC
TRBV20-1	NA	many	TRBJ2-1	CSAVTGSSYNEQFF	TGCAGTGCGGTCACAGGGAGCTCCTACAATGAGCAGTTCTTC
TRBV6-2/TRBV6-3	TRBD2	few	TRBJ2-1	CASSYARLAGGYSYNGQFF	TGTGCCAGCAGTTACGCGCGACTAGCGGGGGGTTACTCCTACAATGGGCAGTTCTTC
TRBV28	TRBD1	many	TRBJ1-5	CASGTAPYQPQHF	TGTGCCAGCGGGACAGCCCCTTATCAGCCCCAGCATTTT
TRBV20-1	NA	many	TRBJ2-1	CSARARDEQFF	TGCAGTGCTAGAGCTAGGGATGAGCAGTTCTTC
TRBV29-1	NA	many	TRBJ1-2	CSVGGSTPPRPRYGGYTF	TGCAGCGTGGGGGGGTCAACACCACCAAGACCGCGTTACGGTGGCTACACCTTC
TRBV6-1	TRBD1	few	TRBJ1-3	CASRGSYRGASGTGSGNTIYF	TGTGCCAGCAGAGGATCCTACAGGGGTGCGTCGGGGACGGGGTCTGGAAACACCATATATTTT
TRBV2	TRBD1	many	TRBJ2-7	CASSDLGQGDTYEQYF	TGTGCCAGCAGTGATTTAGGACAGGGGGATACCTACGAGCAGTACTTC
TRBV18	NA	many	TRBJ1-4	CASSPGLTNEKLFF	TGTGCCAGCTCACCCGGTCTGACTAATGAAAAACTGTTTTTT
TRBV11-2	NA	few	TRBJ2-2	CATSLHWYTGELFF	TGTGCCACCTCGCTCCACTGGTACACCGGGGAGCTGTTTTTT
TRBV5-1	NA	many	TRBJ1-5	CASSPGGGVDQPQHF	TGCGCCAGCAGCCCGGGGGGTGGGGTCGATCAGCCCCAGCATTTT
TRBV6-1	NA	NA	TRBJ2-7	CASSEVWGDASYEQYF	TGTGCCAGCAGTGAAGTTTGGGGGGACGCGTCCTACGAGCAGTACTTC
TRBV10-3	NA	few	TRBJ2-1	CAISESVAPYNEQFF	TGTGCCATCAGTGAGTCTGTGGCACCCTACAATGAGCAGTTCTTC
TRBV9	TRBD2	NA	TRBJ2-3	CASSRLAGAPADTQYF	TGTGCCAGCAGCAGACTAGCGGGAGCGCCCGCAGATACGCAGTATTTT
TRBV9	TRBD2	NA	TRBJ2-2	CASHGRDTGELFF	TGTGCCAGCCATGGGAGGGACACCGGGGAGCTGTTTTTT
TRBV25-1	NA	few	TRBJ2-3	CASSEQGPSTDTQYF	TGTGCCAGCAGCGAACAGGGCCCTAGCACAGATACGCAGTATTTT
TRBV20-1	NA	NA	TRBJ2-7	CSARDFTRSGEQYF	TGCAGTGCTAGAGATTTTACGCGGAGCGGCGAGCAGTACTTC
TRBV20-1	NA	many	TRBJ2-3	CSAPTGSTDTQYF	TGCAGTGCCCCGACAGGTTCCACAGATACGCAGTATTTT
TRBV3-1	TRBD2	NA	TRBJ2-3	CASSPLQSGSTDTQYF	TGTGCCAGCAGCCCCCTCCAAAGCGGGAGTACAGATACGCAGTATTTT
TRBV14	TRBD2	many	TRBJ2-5	CASSLGTSGQETQYF	TGTGCCAGCAGCCTGGGGACTAGCGGACAAGAGACCCAGTACTTC
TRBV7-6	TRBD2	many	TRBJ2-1	CASSPTLAGVHEQFF	TGTGCCAGCAGCCCTACACTAGCGGGAGTACATGAGCAGTTCTTC
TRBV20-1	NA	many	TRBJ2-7	CSAGGLAVHPYEQYF	TGCAGTGCTGGAGGGCTGGCGGTGCACCCTTACGAGCAGTACTTC